This T cell receptor (beta chain) was retrieved from a study of shared clonotypes between healthy human individuals. TCRdb keeps only in-frame clones here, not all; method: immunoSEQ multiplex PCR. The table has approximately 2,000,000 clones, 90% to 95% seen once. Germline CDR1 is GTSNPN and CDR2 is SVGIG (reference sequence). Trimming took 2 bases from V and 11 from J; bases not matched to a gene: 4. The CDR3 length is 12 residues. As concerns this clone: This sample also contains other DNA sequences that code for the same CDR3.

CD45RO-negative, CCR7-positively selected cells formed the naive CD8 fraction, excluding terminally differentiated effector memory CD45RA+ cells. This TCR derives from a young man in good health. Some clones in this sample may be carry-over from other donors' samples. Specimen: naive CD8+ T cells from PBMCs. V gene TRBV30 combines with J gene TRBJ1-1; 11 bases line up with TRBD1. The chain's CDR3 is CAWSWGQGEAFF. The CDR3, as DNA: TGTGCCTGGAGTTGGGGACAGGGGGAGGCTTTCTTT.